This T cell receptor (beta chain) was obtained from a study of blood T cell repertoires in COVID-19. The CDR3 extends over 14 amino acids. Germline loops: CDR1 MGHRA, CDR2 YSYEKL. Trimming removed 2 bases from V and 4 bases from J, with 12 bases in between. In the study's own analysis: How many nucleated cells were present was estimated from reference gene primer amplification. Only in-frame clones appear in the TCRdb table, and some are missing; sequencing was by immunoSEQ multiplex PCR. V, J and clone size reflect that table, while D and trimming were determined from the DNA. The sample lists a few hundred thousand clones, 70% to 90% occurring once. This clone was counted a single time.

Source material: peripheral blood. The clonotype originates from a man aged 18-30 years with active or convalescent COVID-19. This chain connects TRBV4-1 to TRBJ2-7; D may be TRBD1 (5 bases). The CDR3 coding sequence is TGCGCCAGCAGCCAACTTTCGACAGCATACGAGCAGTACTTC. Residues: CASSQLSTAYEQYF.